This T cell receptor beta chain appears in the sequencing data of a study of blood T cell repertoires in COVID-19. Study-wide background: Specimens from acute and convalescent COVID-19 originated in the United States, Italy and Spain. Sample material is recorded as cDNA or gDNA derived from T cells, B-cell-depleted T cells, or PBMCs.

J was trimmed by 2 bases and V by 1 base; bases with no gene match: 10. This CDR3 spans 18 amino acids. Germline assignment: CDR1 SGHRS and CDR2 YFSETQ. Clones were read by immunoSEQ multiplex PCR, and TCRdb kept only the in-frame ones, dropping some. The sample holds approximately 280,000 clones, over 75% seen once. Seattle patient enrollment occurred during active infection, with longitudinal follow-up thereafter. This rearrangement joins TRBV5-1 to TRBJ2-4; 9 nucleotides match TRBD1. Sequencing used peripheral blood. The sequence came from a woman aged 25 to 39 with COVID-19, enrolled during active disease. CDR3 DNA sequence: TGCGCCAGCAGCTTGACAACCGGGACAGGGTCGCCCAAAAACATTCAGTACTTC. Translating it yields CASSLTTGTGSPKNIQYF.